This entry features one T cell receptor (beta chain) sequence. No antigen is known for it. No clone much larger than this one lies a single base away; base qualities are absent. This sample stems from a study of T cells in localized non-small cell lung cancer (dated by TCRdb to about 2020). With regard to the full study: Comparing tumors with uninvolved tumor-adjacent lungs, the study looked at the T cell repertoires of roughly 250 patients with early-stage NSCLC. The cohort was made up of around 250 treatment-naive NSCLC patients whose localized lung tumors had been resected. The mean age of the NSCLC patients was 50 to 85 years, with 120 to 150 men and about a hundred women. Summary of the overall study and its limitations: Multi-region tumor sequencing was not performed, so intratumor heterogeneity could not be excluded. Longer overall survival was associated with higher blood T cell density, whereas shorter survival was associated with higher adjacent-lung clonality. A median of approximately 53 of the top 100 tumor clones turned up in the paired uninvolved adjacent lung, and about 28 of those clones also ranked among the top 100 of that same adjacent lung. Uninvolved tumor-adjacent lung showed the highest T cell clonality, higher than tumor, which suggests more focused antigenic responses in the uninvolved tumor-adjacent lung. Because the study design was exploratory, TCR variables were selected using unadjusted p-values without false-discovery rate correction.

V is pared back by 1 base and J by 4 bases, with 19 bases lying between the germline termini. The CDR3 runs 17 residues from the cysteine to the phenylalanine. Only the CDR3 DNA is retained, 51 bases long and in frame from the first base. Per the germline V gene (reference sequence), SEHNR is the CDR1 and FQNEAQ is the CDR2. At diagnosis, tumor, uninvolved tumor-adjacent lung and peripheral blood were collected and then preserved as a mix of FFPE and fresh-frozen material. Blood samples were analyzed as peripheral blood mononuclear cells for TCR repertoire profiling. The immunoSEQ Assay was used to sequence TCR beta CDR3 regions from DNA. The paper's data handling went like this. T cell density was computed as TCR beta template counts normalized to usable DNA estimated by amplifying housekeeping genes. Richness was estimated using the preseqR package, with extrapolation to 400,000 templates for PBMC samples and to 120,000 templates for tissue samples. Clonality was taken to be one minus Pielou's evenness. To identify tissue-enriched TCRs, differential abundance testing was run on productive amino-acid clonotypes with a minimum total count of 5 and an alpha of 0.1. Repertoire overlap between compartments was quantified with the Jaccard Index and Morisita Overlap Index. GLIPH clustered TCR beta CDR3s with public tetramer-defined viral CDR3s; viral motifs required at least three viral sequences plus V-gene enrichment. TCRdb carries this immuneACCESS record with in-frame sequences only. Its versions omit some clonotypes, under half of them owing to an unresolved V gene in the studies checked, with the rest unexplained. That table is the source of V, J and clone size, and D and trimming were worked out from the DNA. The sample table contains about 59,000 clones; only one count was recorded for approximately 91% of them. Of the sample, 20% falls within the top ten clones.

This clonotype was sampled from a man aged 35-69 years with stage I lung adenocarcinoma. The receptor chain draws on TRBV7-9 and TRBJ1-1, and perhaps TRBD1 as D gene, on 6 matching bases. This material consisted of peripheral blood, taken before any cancer treatment. CDR3 loop: CASSLGLLLAGVTEAFF. The DNA sequence is TGTGCCAGCAGCTTAGGACTCCTCTTGGCAGGGGTCACTGAAGCTTTCTTT. The reference TRBV7-9 and TRBJ1-1 proteins fill in what lies around the CDR3, so the full variable domain reads DTGVSQNPRHKITKRGQNVTFRCDPISEHNRLYWYRQTLGQGPEFLTYFQNEAQLEKSRLLSDRFSAERPKGSFSTLEIQRTEQGDSAMYLCASSLGLLLAGVTEAFFGQGTRLTVV.